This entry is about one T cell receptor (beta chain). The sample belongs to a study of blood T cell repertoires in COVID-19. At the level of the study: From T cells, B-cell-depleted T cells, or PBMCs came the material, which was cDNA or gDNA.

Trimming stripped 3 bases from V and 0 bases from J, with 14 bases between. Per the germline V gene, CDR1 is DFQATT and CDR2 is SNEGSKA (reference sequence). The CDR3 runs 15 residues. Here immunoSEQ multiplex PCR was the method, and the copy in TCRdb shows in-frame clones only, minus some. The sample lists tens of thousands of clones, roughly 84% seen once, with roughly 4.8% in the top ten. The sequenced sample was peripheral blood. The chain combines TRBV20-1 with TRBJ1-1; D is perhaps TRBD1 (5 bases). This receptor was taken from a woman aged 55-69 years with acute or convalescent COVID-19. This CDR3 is CSASSQGSMNTEAFF. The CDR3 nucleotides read TGCAGTGCTAGTTCGCAGGGCAGCATGAACACTGAAGCTTTCTTT.